The rows below give T cell receptor beta chains drawn from one sample of a study of blood T cells in healthy people across ages. Via MiXCR, TCRdb re-called the 5' RACE reads, giving one row per CDR3 protein. The table shows 890,000 or so distinct CDR3 sequences, with under 80% occurring only once. Sequencing input: blood. The receptors here all came from a man in his thirties or forties in good health. The CDR3 runs from the conserved cysteine through the conserved F or W. D genes are given only for firm matches. The size field is filled for only some rows; it gives once, few, many or a size class.

clone size: .; D gene: .; J gene: TRBJ1-6; V gene: TRBV4-3; CDR3 protein: CASSQRESSYNSPLHF; CDR3 DNA: TGCGCCAGCAGCCAGAGGGAGAGCTCCTATAATTCACCCCTCCACTTT
clone size: few; D gene: .; J gene: TRBJ1-6; V gene: TRBV6-5; CDR3 protein: CASSGLDIRNNSPLHF; CDR3 DNA: TGTGCCAGCAGCGGACTGGACATCAGGAATAATTCACCCCTCCACTTT
clone size: .; D gene: .; J gene: TRBJ2-7; V gene: TRBV10-3; CDR3 protein: CATKDSPRYEQYF; CDR3 DNA: TGTGCCACCAAAGACTCCCCAAGATACGAGCAGTACTTC
clone size: .; D gene: TRBD1; J gene: TRBJ1-2; V gene: TRBV27; CDR3 protein: CASSLLGQGIDGYTF; CDR3 DNA: TGTGCCAGCAGTTTACTGGGACAGGGTATCGATGGCTACACCTTC
clone size: few; D gene: TRBD2; J gene: TRBJ2-7; V gene: TRBV6-6; CDR3 protein: CASMGPGGGDSSYEQYF; CDR3 DNA: TGTGCCAGCATGGGTCCGGGGGGGGGCGACAGCTCCTACGAGCAGTACTTC
clone size: few; D gene: .; J gene: TRBJ1-5; V gene: TRBV12-3/TRBV12-4; CDR3 protein: CASSLEGESNQPQHF; CDR3 DNA: TGTGCCAGCAGTTTAGAGGGGGAAAGCAATCAGCCCCAGCATTTT
clone size: .; D gene: .; J gene: TRBJ2-3; V gene: TRBV27; CDR3 protein: CASSVSGGRYTDTQYF; CDR3 DNA: TGTGCCAGCAGTGTGTCGGGGGGCCGCTATACAGATACGCAGTATTTT
clone size: .; D gene: .; J gene: TRBJ1-4; V gene: TRBV7-2; CDR3 protein: CASSQPGGFNEKLFF; CDR3 DNA: TGTGCCAGCAGCCAACCGGGGGGGTTTAATGAAAAACTGTTTTTT
clone size: few; D gene: .; J gene: TRBJ1-2; V gene: TRBV7-3; CDR3 protein: CASSLTPPGAYGYTF; CDR3 DNA: TGTGCCAGCAGCTTAACCCCCCCAGGGGCCTATGGCTACACCTTC
clone size: .; D gene: .; J gene: TRBJ2-3; V gene: TRBV4-2; CDR3 protein: CASSQEWRRLTDTQYF; CDR3 DNA: TGTGCCAGCAGCCAAGAATGGAGACGGCTAACAGATACGCAGTATTTT
clone size: .; D gene: .; J gene: TRBJ2-5; V gene: TRBV10-3; CDR3 protein: CAIRGGGGQETQYF; CDR3 DNA: TGTGCCATCCGCGGAGGGGGTGGCCAAGAGACCCAGTACTTC
clone size: once; D gene: TRBD1; J gene: TRBJ2-6; V gene: TRBV3-1; CDR3 protein: CASSPNRGYSGANVLTF; CDR3 DNA: TGTGCCAGCAGCCCAAACAGGGGGTATTCTGGGGCCAACGTCCTGACTTTC
clone size: .; D gene: .; J gene: TRBJ1-4; V gene: TRBV6-5; CDR3 protein: CASSYDDATNEKLFF; CDR3 DNA: TGTGCCAGCAGTTATGATGACGCAACTAATGAAAAACTGTTTTTT
clone size: .; D gene: .; J gene: TRBJ2-5; V gene: TRBV7-2; CDR3 protein: CASSSARVQETQYF; CDR3 DNA: TGTGCCAGCAGCTCTGCGAGGGTACAAGAGACCCAGTACTTC
clone size: .; D gene: .; J gene: TRBJ2-7; V gene: TRBV15; CDR3 protein: CATSRDPAPLYEQYF; CDR3 DNA: TGTGCCACCAGCAGGGATCCAGCCCCTCTCTACGAGCAGTACTTC
clone size: .; D gene: TRBD1; J gene: TRBJ2-7; V gene: TRBV18; CDR3 protein: CASSAAGQGAREQYF; CDR3 DNA: TGTGCCAGCTCCGCAGCGGGACAGGGTGCTCGCGAGCAGTACTTC
clone size: .; D gene: TRBD2; J gene: TRBJ2-3; V gene: TRBV4-2; CDR3 protein: CTSSQTSGDTDTQYF; CDR3 DNA: TGTACCAGCAGCCAGACTAGCGGGGACACAGATACGCAGTATTTT
clone size: once; D gene: TRBD1; J gene: TRBJ1-4; V gene: TRBV5-1; CDR3 protein: CASSLGDRKNEELFF; CDR3 DNA: TGCGCCAGCAGCTTGGGGGACAGGAAGAATGAAGAACTGTTTTTT
clone size: .; D gene: .; J gene: TRBJ2-1; V gene: TRBV20-1; CDR3 protein: CSASAQGGNEQFF; CDR3 DNA: TGCAGTGCTAGTGCCCAGGGTGGCAATGAGCAGTTCTTC
clone size: once; D gene: TRBD1; J gene: TRBJ2-2; V gene: TRBV9; CDR3 protein: CASSGPGQPFTGELFF; CDR3 DNA: TGTGCCAGCAGCGGGCCGGGACAGCCCTTCACCGGGGAGCTGTTTTTT
clone size: .; D gene: .; J gene: TRBJ1-2; V gene: TRBV20-1; CDR3 protein: CSARVYRAGYTF; CDR3 DNA: TGCAGTGCTAGAGTATATCGGGCTGGCTACACCTTC
clone size: .; D gene: .; J gene: TRBJ1-4; V gene: TRBV6-5; CDR3 protein: CASSDELGEKLFF; CDR3 DNA: TGTGCCAGCAGCGACGAACTGGGGGAAAAACTGTTTTTT
clone size: few; D gene: TRBD1; J gene: TRBJ2-4; V gene: TRBV10-3; CDR3 protein: CAISESSLKDRGDIQYF; CDR3 DNA: TGTGCCATCAGTGAGTCGAGTCTGAAGGACAGGGGTGACATTCAGTACTTC
clone size: few; D gene: .; J gene: TRBJ2-7; V gene: TRBV27; CDR3 protein: CASSQLSAPEQYF; CDR3 DNA: TGTGCCAGCAGCCAATTATCGGCTCCCGAGCAGTACTTC
clone size: many; D gene: .; J gene: TRBJ2-3; V gene: TRBV10-3; CDR3 protein: CAIGERFPRTDTQYF; CDR3 DNA: TGTGCCATCGGGGAGCGGTTTCCCCGCACAGATACGCAGTATTTT
clone size: many; D gene: .; J gene: TRBJ2-6; V gene: TRBV4-3; CDR3 protein: CASSQGVFSGANVLTF; CDR3 DNA: TGCGCCAGCAGCCAGGGTGTATTCTCTGGGGCCAACGTCCTGACTTTC
clone size: .; D gene: .; J gene: TRBJ2-4; V gene: TRBV5-4; CDR3 protein: CASSSKTVAKNIQYF; CDR3 DNA: TGTGCCAGCAGCTCCAAGACGGTAGCCAAAAACATTCAGTACTTC
clone size: .; D gene: .; J gene: TRBJ2-7; V gene: TRBV28; CDR3 protein: CASSLVFRDYEQYF; CDR3 DNA: TGTGCCAGCAGTTTAGTATTCAGGGACTACGAGCAGTACTTC
clone size: .; D gene: .; J gene: TRBJ1-2; V gene: TRBV27; CDR3 protein: CASSGTLLDGYTF; CDR3 DNA: TGTGCCAGCAGTGGGACATTGTTGGATGGCTACACCTTC
clone size: once; D gene: TRBD1; J gene: TRBJ2-6; V gene: TRBV27; CDR3 protein: CASSTGTGTGANVLTF; CDR3 DNA: TGTGCCAGCAGCACCGGGACAGGAACTGGGGCCAACGTCCTGACTTTC
clone size: .; D gene: TRBD1; J gene: TRBJ2-1; V gene: TRBV20-1; CDR3 protein: CSARQGPNNEQFF; CDR3 DNA: TGCAGTGCCCGACAGGGGCCAAACAATGAGCAGTTCTTC
clone size: .; D gene: .; J gene: TRBJ1-5; V gene: TRBV12-3/TRBV12-4; CDR3 protein: CASSLDPLPQHF; CDR3 DNA: TGTGCCAGCAGTTTAGATCCCCTACCCCAGCATTTT
clone size: .; D gene: TRBD2; J gene: TRBJ2-5; V gene: TRBV28; CDR3 protein: CASRRTSGGETQYF; CDR3 DNA: TGTGCCAGCAGGAGGACTAGCGGGGGGGAGACCCAGTACTTC
clone size: .; D gene: .; J gene: TRBJ1-4; V gene: TRBV19; CDR3 protein: CASSPRDLGLEKLFF; CDR3 DNA: TGTGCCAGTAGCCCAAGGGACCTCGGTCTCGAAAAACTGTTTTTT
clone size: .; D gene: .; J gene: TRBJ2-5; V gene: TRBV4-3; CDR3 protein: CASSQSQGGGETQYF; CDR3 DNA: TGCGCCAGCAGCCAGAGCCAAGGAGGGGGGGAGACCCAGTACTTC
clone size: .; D gene: .; J gene: TRBJ1-2; V gene: TRBV4-2; CDR3 protein: CASSQSTRNGDYGYTF; CDR3 DNA: TGTGCCAGCAGCCAATCCACCAGAAACGGGGACTATGGCTACACCTTC
clone size: .; D gene: .; J gene: TRBJ2-5; V gene: TRBV10-3; CDR3 protein: CATGLSETQYF; CDR3 DNA: TGTGCCACCGGACTCTCAGAGACCCAGTACTTC
clone size: .; D gene: TRBD1; J gene: TRBJ2-7; V gene: TRBV27; CDR3 protein: CASSLERGRQEQYF; CDR3 DNA: TGTGCCAGCAGTTTAGAGAGGGGGCGGCAAGAGCAGTACTTC
clone size: few; D gene: TRBD1; J gene: TRBJ2-7; V gene: TRBV12-3/TRBV12-4; CDR3 protein: CASSPRGQLLIHEQYF; CDR3 DNA: TGTGCCAGCAGTCCCCGGGGACAGCTCCTAATCCACGAGCAGTACTTC
clone size: .; D gene: .; J gene: TRBJ2-5; V gene: TRBV3-1; CDR3 protein: CAGSPPIGETQYF; CDR3 DNA: TGTGCCGGCAGCCCACCTATTGGAGAGACCCAGTACTTC
clone size: .; D gene: .; J gene: TRBJ1-1; V gene: TRBV15; CDR3 protein: CATSGRRGYRNTEAFF; CDR3 DNA: TGTGCCACCAGCGGTCGCAGAGGGTACCGGAACACTGAAGCTTTCTTT
clone size: .; D gene: TRBD2; J gene: TRBJ2-5; V gene: TRBV7-2; CDR3 protein: CASSSSGTSGGGGETQYF; CDR3 DNA: TGTGCCAGCAGCTCAAGTGGGACTAGCGGGGGAGGAGGGGAGACCCAGTACTTC
clone size: .; D gene: TRBD2; J gene: TRBJ2-3; V gene: TRBV7-3; CDR3 protein: CASSKEPAGGDTQYF; CDR3 DNA: TGTGCCAGCAGCAAAGAGCCCGCCGGGGGGGATACGCAGTATTTT
clone size: .; D gene: .; J gene: TRBJ2-3; V gene: TRBV12-3/TRBV12-4; CDR3 protein: CASSPASYTDTQYF; CDR3 DNA: TGTGCCAGCAGCCCGGCAAGCTACACAGATACGCAGTATTTT
clone size: .; D gene: .; J gene: TRBJ1-1; V gene: TRBV6-2/TRBV6-3; CDR3 protein: CASSYSGWDTEAFF; CDR3 DNA: TGTGCCAGCAGTTACTCAGGGTGGGACACTGAAGCTTTCTTT
clone size: .; D gene: .; J gene: TRBJ2-7; V gene: TRBV5-1; CDR3 protein: CASSLTMAYEQYF; CDR3 DNA: TGCGCCAGCAGCTTGACTATGGCCTACGAGCAGTACTTC
clone size: few; D gene: TRBD2; J gene: TRBJ2-1; V gene: TRBV12-3/TRBV12-4; CDR3 protein: CASSSGGADEQFF; CDR3 DNA: TGTGCCAGCAGTAGCGGGGGGGCAGATGAGCAGTTCTTC
clone size: .; D gene: .; J gene: TRBJ1-4; V gene: TRBV29-1; CDR3 protein: CSVGVEKLFF; CDR3 DNA: TGCAGCGTGGGGGTTGAAAAACTGTTTTTT
clone size: .; D gene: .; J gene: TRBJ2-5; V gene: TRBV6-1; CDR3 protein: CASTWDLRETQYF; CDR3 DNA: TGTGCCAGCACCTGGGACCTAAGAGAGACCCAGTACTTC
clone size: .; D gene: .; J gene: TRBJ1-2; V gene: TRBV25-1; CDR3 protein: CASSRDGADGYTF; CDR3 DNA: TGTGCCAGCAGTCGCGACGGGGCGGATGGCTACACCTTC
clone size: .; D gene: .; J gene: TRBJ2-7; V gene: TRBV30; CDR3 protein: CAWRADGTYEQYF; CDR3 DNA: TGTGCCTGGAGGGCCGACGGCACCTACGAGCAGTACTTC
clone size: few; D gene: .; J gene: TRBJ1-2; V gene: TRBV4-3; CDR3 protein: CASSPLGRGDYGYTF; CDR3 DNA: TGCGCCAGCAGCCCTCTAGGGAGGGGGGACTATGGCTACACCTTC